This T cell receptor (beta chain) was documented in a study of Graves' ophthalmopathy and Graves' hyperthyroidism. On the study more broadly: Researchers obtained peripheral blood at initial diagnosis, before any treatment had begun. Findings and limits, study-wide: Most clonotypes expanded in thyroid above 0.001 frequency were present in blood too. Ophthalmopathy progression predictions by the model showed approximately 75% specificity and roughly 70% sensitivity.

Amplification targeted the TCR beta CDR3 regions, with RNA transcripts as the source material. First-round RT-PCR used HTBI primers; second-round multiplex PCR followed. A single record per CDR3 protein comes from TCRdb applying MiXCR to the multiplex PCR reads. Found here are fewer than 650,000 distinct CDR3 sequences, about a fifth of them singletons; the top ten hold approximately 7.7%. Germline values: CDR1 LNHNV, CDR2 YYDKDF (reference sequence). This CDR3 spans 13 amino acids. Notes on this clonotype: Its specificity is unknown. An end of the junction does not agree with germline; a read error may underlie this.

Sequencing was performed on peripheral blood. The clonotype originates from a woman in her late teens or twenties with stable Graves' hyperthyroidism. Some clones in this sample may be carry-over from other donors' samples. The J gene is TRBJ2-5, the V gene TRBV15, with D unresolved. In nucleotides, the CDR3 is TGTGCCACCGGCAGAGATGCCCTGGAGACCCAGTACTTC. This codes for CATGRDALETQYF.